This passage covers 7 T cell receptor beta chains from one sample sequenced in a study of beta chain features in type 1 diabetes. Investigators reverse transcribed all isolated RNA, so they sequenced expressed TCRB transcripts. Data came from immunoSEQ multiplex PCR; TCRdb stores just in-frame clones and leaves some out. The sample holds under 450,000 clones, 14% seen once. The sample was naive CD4+ T cells from blood. These receptors came from a man aged 30-40 years in good health.

This clone showed up just a few times. The chain recombines TRBV29-1 with TRBJ1-2; D perhaps matches TRBD1 (6 bases). In germline, CDR1 is SQVTM, CDR2 ANQGSEA. The CDR3 has 14 residues. V lost 2 bases and J lost 0, with 10 bases in between. In nucleotides, the CDR3 is TGCAGCGTTGAACACAGGGCAGCTAACTATGGCTACACCTTC. This translates into CSVEHRAANYGYTF.

This chain links TRBV4-1 with TRBJ2-7, with D possibly matching TRBD2 (5 bases). V was trimmed by 5 bases and J by 2 bases, leaving 19 bases between them. The CDR3 runs 16 residues. The germline gives CDR1 MGHRA, CDR2 YSYEKL. This chain's CDR3 is CASSSRTSGFPYEQYF. The DNA for the CDR3 is TGCGCCAGCAGCTCCAGAACCAGCGGATTTCCCTACGAGCAGTACTTC.

This chain joins TRBV7-9 and TRBJ2-5; tentative D call: TRBD1 (6 bases). Trimming pared 4 bases from V and 3 bases from J, leaving 15 bases between. The CDR3 runs 15 residues. The germline CDR1 and CDR2 sequences are SEHNR and FQNEAQ (reference sequence). The CDR3 region is CASSSGQLMKETQYF. In DNA form, the CDR3 reads TGTGCCAGCAGCTCAGGACAGTTAATGAAAGAGACCCAGTACTTC.

This clone was seen only a few times. An end of the junction does not agree with germline; a read error may underlie this. The CDR3 region is CASSLPGYNERFF. The CDR3 DNA reads TGCGCCAGCAGCTTGCCGGGTTACAATGAGCGGTTCTTC. The V gene is TRBV5-1, the J gene TRBJ2-1, with D unresolved. CDR3 length: 13 residues. In germline, CDR1 is SGHRS, CDR2 YFSETQ.

V is TRBV15 and J is TRBJ1-3; unclear D gene. The CDR3 length is 14 residues. The germline V gene encodes CDR1 LNHNV and CDR2 YYDKDF (reference sequence). The V end was cut by 4 bases, the J end by 5 bases, with 12 bases between. The CDR3: CATSNGVGRNTIYF. The CDR3 DNA is TGTGCCACCAGCAACGGGGTAGGAAGAAACACCATATATTTT. The full variable domain, completed using reference TRBV15 and TRBJ1-3, is DAMVIQNPRYQVTQFGKPVTLSCSQTLNHNVMYWYQQKSSQAPKLLFHYYDKDFNNEADTPDNFQSRRPNTSFCFLDIRSPGLGDTAMYLCATSNGVGRNTIYFGEGSWLTVV.

The CDR3 reads CASSSLAGSVETQYF. CDR3 nucleotides: TGTGCCAGCTCATCCCTAGCGGGATCGGTGGAGACCCAGTACTTC. This chain links TRBV18 with TRBJ2-5; 9 positions match TRBD2. This CDR3 is built from 15 residues. Trimming took 5 bases from V and 5 from J; bases not matched to a gene: 9. Germline CDR1 reads KGHSH; CDR2 reads LQKENI.

This clone was observed a few times. The V gene is TRBV4-2, the J gene TRBJ2-5, with 7 bases identical to TRBD2. The V gene end was trimmed by 1 base and the J gene end by 2 bases; junction bases not matched to a gene: 13. The germline V gene has CDR1 LGHNA and CDR2 YNFKEQ. The CDR3 contains 18 residues. In DNA, the CDR3 is TGTGCCAGCAGCCAAGTCCAGGCGGGAGATCTTCGTCAAGAGACCCAGTACTTC. Translating gives CASSQVQAGDLRQETQYF.